The 13 T cell receptor beta chains below come from one sample, sequenced in a study of post-analysis software for immune sequencing data. Findings and caveats of the study: Included in a set of roughly 5 TRBV segments more frequent in patients than controls were TRBV5-6, TRBV5-1 and TRBV20-1.

Included in the TCR beta cDNA libraries were unique molecular identifiers. In TCRdb, the PCR reads were re-called with MiXCR into one record per CDR3 protein. The sample yields fewer than 600,000 distinct CDR3 sequences, 40% to 55% seen once. For these receptors, no antigen is known. Sequencing was carried out using blood. These receptor sequences come from a girl between 10 and 17 years old with multiple sclerosis.

The chain couples TRBV19 to TRBJ2-1, with TRBD1 matching 7 bases. V trimming: 5 bases; J trimming: 7 bases; junction bases outside the gene matches: 17. The CDR3 has 17 amino acids. CDR1 and CDR2 from the germline V gene are LNHDA and SQIVND (reference sequence). This CDR3 reads CASSLSRGRLEENEQFF. DNA for the CDR3: TGTGCCAGTAGTCTTTCTAGGGGGCGTCTTGAGGAGAATGAGCAGTTCTTC.

This clonotype was observed a handful of times. V usage is TRBV7-9 and J usage is TRBJ2-5, with a possible D match to TRBD2 (6 bases). The DNA end favors TRBJ2-7, so the J call may be wrong. Per germline, CDR1 SEHNR and CDR2 FQNEAQ (reference sequence). The CDR3 has 16 amino acids. Here the CDR3 DNA reads TGTGCCAGCAGCTTAATGGGGGGAGGATTCGGGAGCGAGCAGTACTTC. Translation: CASSLMGGGFGSEQYF.

In this sample, this clonotype turned up once. This sequence joins TRBV9 and TRBJ1-1; D gene ambiguous. The V and J ends lost 4 bases and 1 base respectively, with 11 bases between them. Germline CDR1 reads SGDLS; CDR2 reads YYNGEE. This CDR3 has 14 residues. The CDR3 coding sequence is TGTGCCAGCAGCTCGCGAGTGGGGAACACTGAAGCTTTCTTT. Encoded protein: CASSSRVGNTEAFF.

The CDR3 protein is CASSRTGAANEQFF. CDR3 sequence (DNA): TGTGCCAGCAGCCGAACGGGGGCAGCCAATGAGCAGTTCTTC. The V call is TRBV3-1, the J call TRBJ2-1; D may be TRBD1 or TRBD2 (6 bases each). Trimming removed 4 bases from V and 6 bases from J, with 13 bases in between. CDR3 length: 14 residues. The germline CDR1 and CDR2 sequences are LGHDT and YNNKEL (reference sequence).

The chain links TRBV5-8 to TRBJ2-1, with a possible D match to TRBD1 (8 bases). The CDR3 is made up of 19 amino acids. Per the germline V gene, CDR1 is SGHTS and CDR2 is YDEGEE. The ends were cut back, 4 bases at V and 5 bases at J, with 28 bases in the middle. DNA for the CDR3: TGTGCCAGCAGCATACAGACAGGGGAGGGGGCCCTACTGCACAATGAGCAGTTCTTC. Translation gives CASSIQTGEGALLHNEQFF.

This clonotype was detected a few times. The chain employs TRBV20-1 and TRBJ2-7; 8 bases line up with TRBD1. The CDR3 length is 14 residues. Trimming cost V 3 bases and J 6 bases; bases outside gene matches: 10. CDR1 is DFQATT and CDR2 is SNEGSKA in the germline V gene (reference sequence). This CDR3 reads CSASGGQVFGEQYF. As DNA, the CDR3 is TGCAGTGCTAGTGGGGGACAGGTTTTTGGCGAGCAGTACTTC.

CDR3 bases: TGCAGTGCTAGAGACCCCTTAGGAGCGGGAGACCCAGATACGCAGTATTTT. Translated: CSARDPLGAGDPDTQYF. J is TRBJ2-3 and V is TRBV20-1, with 8 bases matching TRBD2. The CDR3 covers 17 residues. Germline CDR1 and CDR2: DFQATT and SNEGSKA (reference sequence). After removal of 0 bases from V and 4 bases from J, the junction contained 12 bases not matched to a gene.

The chain recombines TRBV5-1 with TRBJ2-1; 8 positions agree with TRBD2. J lost 8 bases, V lost 3 bases, and 10 bases had no gene match. This CDR3 has 15 residues. CDR1 and CDR2 from the germline V gene are SGHRS and YFSETQ. In DNA, the CDR3 is TGCGCCAGCAGCTCCGTCAGCGGGAGTCGCTATGAGCAGTTCTTC. Amino acid sequence: CASSSVSGSRYEQFF. The full variable domain, with the rest looked up from reference TRBV5-1 and TRBJ2-1, is KAGVTQTPRYLIKTRGQQVTLSCSPISGHRSVSWYQQTPGQGLQFLFEYFSETQRNKGNFPGRFSGRQFSNSRSEMNVSTLELGDSALYLCASSSVSGSRYEQFFGPGTRLTVL.

Notes on this clonotype: The junction and the germline gene differ at one end; a read error may be behind it. The V call is TRBV20-1, the J call TRBJ1-2, with 7 bases that match TRBD1. CDR3 length: 13 amino acids. CDR1 and CDR2 from the germline V gene are DFQATT and SNEGSKA (reference sequence). CDR3 sequence: CGATITGARIYTF. CDR3 coding DNA: TGCGGTGCTACAATCACAGGGGCCCGGATCTACACCTTC.

Only a few counts were recorded for this clonotype. The chain has TRBV15 and TRBJ1-1; no clear D gene. Looked up from germline, CDR1 is LNHNV and CDR2 is YYDKDF (reference sequence). Trimming pared 0 bases from V and 1 base from J, leaving 9 bases between. The CDR3 covers 15 residues. The DNA of the CDR3 is TGTGCCACCAGCAGAGATTCTGCCACGAACACTGAAGCTTTCTTT. It codes for CATSRDSATNTEAFF.

The sample holds a few counts of this clonotype. The chain combines TRBV5-1 with TRBJ2-1; TRBD2 matches at 13 bases. The trim removed 4 bases at V and 9 bases at J, leaving 4 bases unmatched. From germline, CDR1 is SGHRS and CDR2 YFSETQ. The CDR3 has 14 residues. The CDR3: CASSIGTSGIEQFF. DNA for the CDR3: TGCGCCAGCAGCATCGGGACTAGCGGGATTGAGCAGTTCTTC.

This chain connects TRBV28 to TRBJ2-3; D gene unclear. The V end was cut by 8 bases, the J end by 3 bases, with 9 bases between. Germline CDR1 is MDHEN and CDR2 is SYDVKM. CDR3 length: 12 amino acids. CDR3 bases: TGTGCCAGCGCGTTAACGACAGATACGCAGTATTTT. Amino acids: CASALTTDTQYF. The full variable domain, rest sourced from reference TRBV28 and TRBJ2-3, is DVKVTQSSRYLVKRTGEKVFLECVQDMDHENMFWYRQDPGLGLRLIYFSYDVKMKEKGDIPEGYSVSREKKERFSLILESASTNQTSMYLCASALTTDTQYFGPGTRLTVL.

This clonotype was counted a few times. The chain combines TRBV7-2 with TRBJ2-1; TRBD2 might be the D (6 bases). Trimming removed 1 base from V and 6 bases from J, with 10 bases in between. CDR1 is SGHTA, CDR2 FQGNSA, per germline. The CDR3 is 14 residues long. DNA for the CDR3: TGTGCCAGCAGCTTAGGGCTAGCGAGCAATGAGCAGTTCTTC. This sequence encodes CASSLGLASNEQFF. Based on the CDR3 plus reference TRBV7-2 and TRBJ2-1, the full variable domain is GAGVSQSPSNKVTEKGKDVELRCDPISGHTALYWYRQSLGQGLEFLIYFQGNSAPDKSGLPSDRFSAERTGGSVSTLTIQRTQQEDSAVYLCASSLGLASNEQFFGPGTRLTVL.